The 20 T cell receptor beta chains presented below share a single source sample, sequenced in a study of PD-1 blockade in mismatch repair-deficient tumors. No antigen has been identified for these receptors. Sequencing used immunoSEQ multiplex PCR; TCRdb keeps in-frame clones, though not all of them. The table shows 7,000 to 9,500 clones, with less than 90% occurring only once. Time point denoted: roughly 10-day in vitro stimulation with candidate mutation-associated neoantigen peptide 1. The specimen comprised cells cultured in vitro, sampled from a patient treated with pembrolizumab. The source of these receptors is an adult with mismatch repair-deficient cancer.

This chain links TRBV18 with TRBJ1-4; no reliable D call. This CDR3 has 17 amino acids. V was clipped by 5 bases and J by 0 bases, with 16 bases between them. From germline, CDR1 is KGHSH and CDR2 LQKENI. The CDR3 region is CASSRAGHRPTNEKLFF. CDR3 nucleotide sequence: TGTGCCAGCTCAAGGGCGGGCCATCGACCAACTAATGAAAAACTGTTTTTT.

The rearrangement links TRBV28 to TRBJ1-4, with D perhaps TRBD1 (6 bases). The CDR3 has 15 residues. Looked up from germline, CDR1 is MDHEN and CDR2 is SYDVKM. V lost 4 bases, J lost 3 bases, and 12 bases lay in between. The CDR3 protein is CASSSWTEANEKLFF. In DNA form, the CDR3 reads TGTGCCAGCAGTTCCTGGACAGAAGCTAATGAAAAACTGTTTTTT.

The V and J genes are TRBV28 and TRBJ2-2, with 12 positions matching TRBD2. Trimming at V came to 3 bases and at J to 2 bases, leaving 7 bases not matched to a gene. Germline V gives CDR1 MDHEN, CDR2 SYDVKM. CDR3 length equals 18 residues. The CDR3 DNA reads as TGTGCCAGCAGTTTCCCCGGGACTAGCGGGCTTAACACCGGGGAGCTGTTTTTT. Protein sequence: CASSFPGTSGLNTGELFF.

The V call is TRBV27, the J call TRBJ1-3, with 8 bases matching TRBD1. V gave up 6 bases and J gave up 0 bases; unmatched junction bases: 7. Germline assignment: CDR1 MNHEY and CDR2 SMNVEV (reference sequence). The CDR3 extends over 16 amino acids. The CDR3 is CASRGTGLNSGNTIYF. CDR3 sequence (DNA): TGTGCCAGCAGAGGGACAGGCCTCAACTCTGGAAACACCATATATTTT.

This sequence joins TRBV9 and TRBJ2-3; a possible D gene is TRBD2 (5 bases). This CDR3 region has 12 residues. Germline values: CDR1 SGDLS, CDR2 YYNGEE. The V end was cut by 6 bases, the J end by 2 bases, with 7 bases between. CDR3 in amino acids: CASNRDTDTQYF. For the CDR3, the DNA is TGTGCCAGCAACCGGGACACAGATACGCAGTATTTT.

CDR3 nucleotide sequence: TGCGCCCGGAGCAGGGGGGGAAATGAGCAGTTCTTC. This gives the protein CARSRGGNEQFF. The V call is TRBV5-1, the J call TRBJ2-1; D may correspond to TRBD1 or TRBD2 (7 bases each). V lost 10 bases to trimming and J lost 7 bases, with 15 bases between them. The V gene's germline CDR1 is SGHRS and CDR2 YFSETQ. The CDR3 sequence is 12 residues long. The full variable domain, rest sourced from reference TRBV5-1 and TRBJ2-1, is KAGVTQTPRYLIKTRGQQVTLSCSPISGHRSVSWYQQTPGQGLQFLFEYFSETQRNKGNFPGRFSGRQFSNSRSEMNVSTLELGDSALYLCARSRGGNEQFFGPGTRLTVL.

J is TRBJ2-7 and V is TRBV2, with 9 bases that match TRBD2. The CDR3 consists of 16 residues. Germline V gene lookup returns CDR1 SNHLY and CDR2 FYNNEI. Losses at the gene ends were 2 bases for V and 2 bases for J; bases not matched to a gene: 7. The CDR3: CASSETSGRPTYEQYF. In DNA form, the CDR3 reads TGTGCCAGCAGTGAAACCAGCGGGAGGCCTACCTACGAGCAGTACTTC.

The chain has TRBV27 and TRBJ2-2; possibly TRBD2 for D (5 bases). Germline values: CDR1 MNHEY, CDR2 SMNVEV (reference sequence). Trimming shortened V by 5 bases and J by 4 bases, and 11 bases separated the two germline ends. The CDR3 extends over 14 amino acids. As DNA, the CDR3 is TGTGCCAGCAGTCTCGGAGCGGCCACCGGGGAGCTGTTTTTT. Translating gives CASSLGAATGELFF.

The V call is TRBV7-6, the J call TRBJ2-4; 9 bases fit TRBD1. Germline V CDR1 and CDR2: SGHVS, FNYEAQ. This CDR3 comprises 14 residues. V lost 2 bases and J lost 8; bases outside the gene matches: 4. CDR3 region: CASSLRTGVDIQYF. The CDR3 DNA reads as TGTGCCAGCAGCTTAAGGACAGGGGTGGACATTCAGTACTTC.

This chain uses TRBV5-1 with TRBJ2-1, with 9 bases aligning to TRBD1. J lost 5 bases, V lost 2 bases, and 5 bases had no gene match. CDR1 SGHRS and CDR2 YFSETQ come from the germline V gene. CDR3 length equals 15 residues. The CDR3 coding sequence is TGCGCCAGCAGCTTCCGGGACAGGGTTGACAATGAGCAGTTCTTC. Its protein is CASSFRDRVDNEQFF.

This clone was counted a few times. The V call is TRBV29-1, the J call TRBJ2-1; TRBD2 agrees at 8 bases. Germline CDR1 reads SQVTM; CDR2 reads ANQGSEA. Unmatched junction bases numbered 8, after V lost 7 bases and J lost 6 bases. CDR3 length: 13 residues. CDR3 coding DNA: TGCAGCGGACGGACGGGGGGGACCAATGAGCAGTTCTTC. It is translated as CSGRTGGTNEQFF.

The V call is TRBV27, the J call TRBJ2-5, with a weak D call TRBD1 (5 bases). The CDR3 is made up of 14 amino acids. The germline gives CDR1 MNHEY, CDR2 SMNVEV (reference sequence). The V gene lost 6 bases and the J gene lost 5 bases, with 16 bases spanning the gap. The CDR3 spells CASRVGQGSETQYF. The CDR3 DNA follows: TGTGCCAGCAGGGTAGGGCAGGGAAGTGAGACCCAGTACTTC.

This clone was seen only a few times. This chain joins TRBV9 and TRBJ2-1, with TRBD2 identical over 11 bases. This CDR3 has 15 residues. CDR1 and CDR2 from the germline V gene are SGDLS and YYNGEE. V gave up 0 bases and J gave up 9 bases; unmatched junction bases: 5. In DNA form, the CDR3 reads TGTGCCAGCAGCGTAGGCCTAGCGGGAGGAGGTGAGCAGTTCTTC. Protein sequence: CASSVGLAGGGEQFF. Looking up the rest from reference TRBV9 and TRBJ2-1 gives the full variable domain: DSGVTQTPKHLITATGQRVTLRCSPRSGDLSVYWYQQSLDQGLQFLIQYYNGEERAKGNILERFSAQQFPDLHSELNLSSLELGDSALYFCASSVGLAGGGEQFFGPGTRLTVL.

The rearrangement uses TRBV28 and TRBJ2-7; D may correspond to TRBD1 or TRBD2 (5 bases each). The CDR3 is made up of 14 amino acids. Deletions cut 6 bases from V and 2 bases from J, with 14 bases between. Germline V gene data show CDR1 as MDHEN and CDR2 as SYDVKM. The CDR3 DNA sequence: TGTGCCAGCAGAAGAACCGGGACCCCCTACGAGCAGTACTTC. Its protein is CASRRTGTPYEQYF. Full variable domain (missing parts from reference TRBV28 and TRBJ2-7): DVKVTQSSRYLVKRTGEKVFLECVQDMDHENMFWYRQDPGLGLRLIYFSYDVKMKEKGDIPEGYSVSREKKERFSLILESASTNQTSMYLCASRRTGTPYEQYFGPGTRLTVT.

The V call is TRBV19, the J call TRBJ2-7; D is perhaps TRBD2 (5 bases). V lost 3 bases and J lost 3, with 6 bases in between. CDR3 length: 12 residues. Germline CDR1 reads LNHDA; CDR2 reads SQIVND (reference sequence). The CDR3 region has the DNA TGTGCCAGTAGTATTCGGGACTACGAGCAGTACTTC. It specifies CASSIRDYEQYF.

CDR3 in amino acids: CASSFTSASTDTQYF. The CDR3 DNA reads as TGTGCCAGCAGTTTTACTAGCGCAAGCACAGATACGCAGTATTTT. The V and J genes are TRBV27 and TRBJ2-3; 7 bases map to TRBD2. V dropped 3 bases and J dropped 0; count of bases not matched to a gene: 3. CDR1 is MNHEY, CDR2 SMNVEV, per germline (reference sequence). This CDR3 has 15 amino acids.

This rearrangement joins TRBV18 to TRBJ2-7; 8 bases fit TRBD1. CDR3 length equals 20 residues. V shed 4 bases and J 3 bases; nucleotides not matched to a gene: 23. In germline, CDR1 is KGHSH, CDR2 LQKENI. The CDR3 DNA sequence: TGTGCCAGCTCACTACTGACCGGGACAGGCGCCCACCCGGGAGACTACGAGCAGTACTTC. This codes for CASSLLTGTGAHPGDYEQYF.

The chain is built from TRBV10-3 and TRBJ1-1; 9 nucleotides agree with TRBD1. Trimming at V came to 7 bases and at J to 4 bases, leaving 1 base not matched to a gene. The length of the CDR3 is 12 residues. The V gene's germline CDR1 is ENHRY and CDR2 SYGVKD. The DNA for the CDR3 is TGTGCCATCAAGGGACAGGGCACTGAAGCTTTCTTT. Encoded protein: CAIKGQGTEAFF.

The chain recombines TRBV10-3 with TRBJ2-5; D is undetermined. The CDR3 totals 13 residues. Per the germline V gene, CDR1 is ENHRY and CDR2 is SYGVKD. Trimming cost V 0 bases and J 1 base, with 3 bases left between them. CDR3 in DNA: TGTGCCATCAGTGAGTCTCTCCAAGAGACCCAGTACTTC. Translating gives CAISESLQETQYF.

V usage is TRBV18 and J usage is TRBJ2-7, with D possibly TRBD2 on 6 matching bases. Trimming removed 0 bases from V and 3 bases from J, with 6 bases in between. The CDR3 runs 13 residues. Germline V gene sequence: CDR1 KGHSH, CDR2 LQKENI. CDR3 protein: CASSPPGGYEQYF. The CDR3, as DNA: TGTGCCAGCTCACCACCGGGGGGCTACGAGCAGTACTTC.